This T cell receptor beta chain was sequenced in a study of T cell responses to AZD1222 COVID-19 vaccine. TCRdb's table, derived via immunoSEQ multiplex PCR, lists solely in-frame clones and lacks some. The data hold over 200,000 clones, with roughly 94% observed a single time. The CDR3 loop spans 16 amino acids. Germline V gene sequence: CDR1 MNHEY, CDR2 SVGAGI. The ends lost 4 bases at V and 0 bases at J; junction bases unmatched: 4. Points from the study as a whole: Donor demographics were predominantly white British with a female majority; clonal diversity may be underestimated. Of the AZD1222 recipients, only six or seven were seropositive at baseline. CD4 TCRs associated with vaccination spanned spike, dominating at 160-218 and 743-854.

Concerning this clone itself: Its target is not known.

V and J are TRBV6-5 and TRBJ2-1, with 9 bases identical to TRBD2. Here the sequenced sample was peripheral blood, taken 28 days after the second dose of the MenACWY control vaccine. The receptor was isolated from an adult who received the MenACWY meningococcal vaccine as a control. CDR3 loop: CASSSISGSSYNEQFF. CDR3 coding DNA: TGTGCCAGCAGTTCTATTAGCGGGAGCTCCTACAATGAGCAGTTCTTC.